This T cell receptor beta chain came from a study of shared clonotypes between healthy human individuals. Study-wide background: Each donor contributed plates that comprised three CD4 naive, three CD4 memory, two CD8 naive and one CD8 memory. Study-wide results and caveats: The diversity represented, both genetic and in exposure history, was limited by few donors.

Germline-derived CDR1 and CDR2 are SEHNR and FQNEAQ (reference sequence). After removal of 5 bases from V and 8 bases from J, the junction contained 16 bases not matched to a gene. The length of the CDR3 is 16 residues. Cells designated naive CD8 were CD45RO-negative and were positively selected for CCR7, with terminally differentiated effector memory CD45RA+ cells excluded. Original processing notes: Quality scores were absent from the junction-only immunoSEQ sequences, so filtering differed. Sequencing used immunoSEQ multiplex PCR; TCRdb keeps in-frame clones, though not all of them. The V and J calls and the clone size are those of that table, but D and trimming were determined from the DNA. The sample shows under 1 million clones, approximately 92% of them seen only once. Regarding this clone: Its specificity is not known.

The sample comprised naive CD8+ T cells sorted from blood. The sequence came from a man aged 25 to 45 in good health. V is TRBV7-9 and J is TRBJ1-1; TRBD1 agrees at 8 bases. The CDR3 nucleotides read TGTGCCAGCAGCCGCAGGGCAGGGGGCGGGGAGATAGAAGCTTTCTTT. Protein product: CASSRRAGGGEIEAFF.